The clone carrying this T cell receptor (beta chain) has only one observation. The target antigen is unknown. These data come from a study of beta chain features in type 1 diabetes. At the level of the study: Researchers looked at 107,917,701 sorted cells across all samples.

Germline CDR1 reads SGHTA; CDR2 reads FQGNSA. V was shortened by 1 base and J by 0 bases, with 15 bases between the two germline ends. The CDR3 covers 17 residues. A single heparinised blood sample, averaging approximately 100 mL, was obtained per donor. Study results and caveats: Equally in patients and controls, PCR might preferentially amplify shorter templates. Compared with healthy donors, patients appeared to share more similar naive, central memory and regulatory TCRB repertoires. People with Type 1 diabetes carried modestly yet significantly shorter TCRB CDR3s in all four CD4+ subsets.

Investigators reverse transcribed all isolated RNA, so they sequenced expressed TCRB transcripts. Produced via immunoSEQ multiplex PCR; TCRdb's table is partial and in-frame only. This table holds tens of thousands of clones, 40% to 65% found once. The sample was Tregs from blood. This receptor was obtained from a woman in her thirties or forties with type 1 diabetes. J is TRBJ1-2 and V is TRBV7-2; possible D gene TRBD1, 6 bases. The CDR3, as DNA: TGTGCCAGCAGCTTAGAGGACAGCCAGCTCGCTAACTATGGCTACACCTTC. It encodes CASSLEDSQLANYGYTF.